This T cell receptor (beta chain) was retrieved from a study of type 1 regulatory T cells. Study findings and constraints: Compared with non-type 1 regulatory T cells, type 1 regulatory T cells showed a more restricted TCR repertoire.

This CDR3 contains 14 residues. The germline V gene encodes CDR1 DFQATT and CDR2 SNEGSKA (reference sequence). Trimming removed 6 bases at V and 7 bases at J, with 19 bases between. One entry per CDR3 protein results from TCRdb running MiXCR on the reads. The table has roughly 65,000 distinct CDR3 sequences, approximately 50% seen once. With regard to this clonotype: Its antigen is unknown.

Sequencing input: cultured non-Tr1 T cells, either the whole culture or a sorted T cell fraction (not recorded which). The sequence was collected from a human donor in good health. The chain is built from TRBV20-1 and TRBJ2-1; tentatively, D is TRBD2 (5 bases). The CDR3 DNA follows: TGCAGTGCCCCACTAGATGCAAGTCTTAATGAGCAGTTCTTC. It specifies CSAPLDASLNEQFF.